This TCR beta chain was sequenced in a study of T cell repertoires in cytomegalovirus infection. Overall study: Evidence of both CMV infection and a matching HLA type came from public TCR beta signatures.

Whole-study findings and limits: Frequencies of public TCR beta families were cumulated, and this identified carriers of CMV plus the relevant HLA. CMV-specific TCR beta clonotypes restricted by HLA-C were the ones dominating the ex vivo response.

TCRdb re-analysed the reads in MiXCR, keeping a single row per CDR3 protein. Among about 490,000 distinct CDR3 sequences listed, about 11% were seen once. This clonotype turned up a few times. Its specificity is unknown. The germline V gene has CDR1 DFQATT and CDR2 SNEGSKA (reference sequence). V lost 6 bases and J 5 bases, leaving 16 bases between the germline ends. The CDR3 is 13 residues long. The TCR comes from a human donor in good health (CMV status not recorded). Some clones in this sample may be carry-over from other donors' samples. The sequenced material came from PBMCs. The chain is built from TRBV20-1 and TRBJ1-1, with D uncertain. CDR3 nucleotides: TGCAGTGCCGCGGAGACAACGCTTACTGAAGCTTTCTTT. This gives the protein CSAAETTLTEAFF.